Sequencing of this T cell receptor (beta chain) was carried out in a study of OX40 agonist ivuxolimab in advanced cancers. Study-level results: In the 0.1 to 3.0 mg/kg range, CD4+ and CD8+ blood T cells had expanded clonally by week 6. Low normalized clonal expansion also occurred in some nonresponding patients.

Germline assignment: CDR1 SGDLS and CDR2 YYNGEE. There are 12 residues in the CDR3. V was shortened by 2 bases and J by 4 bases, with 3 bases between the two germline ends. Autoimmune disease history or systemic immunosuppression barred patients. Comments on this clone: Antigen unknown.

Profiling relied on immunoSEQ multiplex PCR, and the TCRdb table lists in-frame clones only, not all of them. This sample has over 50,000 clones, with roughly 86% found just once. This specimen was CD4+ or CD8+ T cells sorted from blood, taken in a trial of the OX40 agonist ivuxolimab. The TCR was taken from an adult with an advanced solid tumor such as melanoma, head and neck, liver or kidney cancer. The V and J genes are TRBV9 and TRBJ2-2; D is unclear. CDR3 amino acids: CASSVSTGELFF. As DNA, the CDR3 is TGTGCCAGCAGCGTGAGCACCGGGGAGCTGTTTTTT.